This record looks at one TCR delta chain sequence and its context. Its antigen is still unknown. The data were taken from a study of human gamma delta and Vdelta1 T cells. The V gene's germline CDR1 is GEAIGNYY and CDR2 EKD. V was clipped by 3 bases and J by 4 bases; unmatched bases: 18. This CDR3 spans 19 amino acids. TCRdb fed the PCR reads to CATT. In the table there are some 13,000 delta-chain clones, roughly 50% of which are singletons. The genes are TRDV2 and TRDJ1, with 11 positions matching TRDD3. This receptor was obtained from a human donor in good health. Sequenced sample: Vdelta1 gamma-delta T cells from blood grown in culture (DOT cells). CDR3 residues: CACDAYWGIKHVIIDKLIF. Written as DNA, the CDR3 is TGTGCCTGTGACGCTTACTGGGGGATAAAGCATGTAATTATCGATAAACTCATCTTT.